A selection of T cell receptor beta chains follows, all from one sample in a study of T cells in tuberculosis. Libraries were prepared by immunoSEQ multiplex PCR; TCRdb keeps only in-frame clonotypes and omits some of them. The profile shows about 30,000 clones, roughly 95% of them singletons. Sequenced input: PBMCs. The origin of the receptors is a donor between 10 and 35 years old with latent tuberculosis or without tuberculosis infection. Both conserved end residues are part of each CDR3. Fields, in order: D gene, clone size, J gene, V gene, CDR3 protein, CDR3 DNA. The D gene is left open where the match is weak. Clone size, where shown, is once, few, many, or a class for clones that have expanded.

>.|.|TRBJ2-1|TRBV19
CASSIGWRALYNEQFF
TGTGCCAGTAGTATAGGGTGGCGGGCACTCTACAATGAGCAGTTCTTC
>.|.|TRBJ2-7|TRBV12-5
CASGGGARGEEQYF
TGTGCTAGTGGTGGAGGTGCCAGGGGTGAAGAGCAGTACTTC
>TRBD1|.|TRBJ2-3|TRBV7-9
CASSQQTGTTDTQYF
TGTGCCAGCAGCCAACAGACAGGGACGACAGATACGCAGTATTTT
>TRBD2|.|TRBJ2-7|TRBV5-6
CASCSSGNRSYEQYF
TGTGCCAGCTGTTCGAGCGGGAACAGGTCCTACGAGCAGTACTTC
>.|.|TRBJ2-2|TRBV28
CASSFNQGGVTGELFF
TGTGCCAGCAGTTTTAACCAGGGGGGCGTGACCGGGGAGCTGTTTTTT
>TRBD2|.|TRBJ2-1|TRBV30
CAWRGGINEQFF
TGTGCCTGGAGGGGGGGGATCAATGAGCAGTTCTTC
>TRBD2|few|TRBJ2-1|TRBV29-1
CSVILAGVGEQFF
TGCAGCGTTATACTAGCGGGAGTCGGGGAGCAGTTCTTC
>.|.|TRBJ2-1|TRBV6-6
CASSPPGSGEQFF
TGTGCCAGCAGCCCCCCGGGTAGCGGAGAGCAGTTCTTC
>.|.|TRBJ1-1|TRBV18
CASSPLDTGTEAFF
TGTGCCAGCTCACCACTGGACACTGGGACTGAAGCTTTCTTT
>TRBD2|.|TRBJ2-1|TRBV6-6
CASSSRTSGRYNEQFF
TGTGCCAGCAGTTCACGGACTAGCGGAAGGTACAATGAGCAGTTCTTC
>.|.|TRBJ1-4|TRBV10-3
CAISEWQNNEKLFF
TGTGCCATCAGTGAGTGGCAGAATAATGAAAAACTGTTTTTT
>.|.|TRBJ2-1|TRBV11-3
CASSLGAGQKDEQFF
TGTGCCAGCAGCTTAGGGGCGGGGCAGAAGGATGAGCAGTTCTTC
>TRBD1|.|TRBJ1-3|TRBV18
CASSAGTGQTGNTIYF
TGTGCCAGCTCAGCCGGGACAGGGCAGACTGGAAACACCATATATTTT
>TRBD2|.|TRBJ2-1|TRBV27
CASSLGLGGSYNEQFF
TGTGCCAGCAGTTTAGGTCTCGGCGGGAGCTACAATGAGCAGTTCTTC
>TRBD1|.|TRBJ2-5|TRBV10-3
CAIRTGGSETQYF
TGTGCCATCAGAACAGGGGGCTCGGAGACCCAGTACTTC
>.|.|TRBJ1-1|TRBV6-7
CASRETGENTEAFF
TGTGCCAGCAGGGAGACAGGAGAGAACACTGAAGCTTTCTTT
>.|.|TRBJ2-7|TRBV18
CASSPPAGAPAF
TGTGCCAGCTCACCACCAGCAGGGGCCCCCGCGTTC
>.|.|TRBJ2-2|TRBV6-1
CASSEMGGTNTGELFF
TGTGCCAGCAGTGAAATGGGGGGAACCAACACCGGGGAGCTGTTTTTT
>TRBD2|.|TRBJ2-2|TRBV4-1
CASSHGLAGLANTGELFF
TGCGCCAGCAGCCACGGACTAGCGGGATTGGCTAACACCGGGGAGCTGTTTTTT
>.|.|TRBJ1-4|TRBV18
CASSDRFNEKLFF
TGTGCCAGCTCCGACAGATTTAATGAAAAACTGTTTTTT